The 11 T cell receptor beta chains listed next were all sequenced from one sample in a study of T cell responses to AZD1222 COVID-19 vaccine. Data came from immunoSEQ multiplex PCR; TCRdb stores just in-frame clones and leaves some out. The data contain approximately 160,000 clones, roughly 93% of them seen just once; the ten biggest clones take up approximately 1%. Sequences were derived from peripheral blood, sampled on day 0 of AZD1222 vaccination. The receptors originated from an adult in good health.

A single count supports this clone. This chain links TRBV12-3 or TRBV12-4 with TRBJ1-2; unclear D gene. The germline V and J ends were trimmed by 2 bases and 8 bases, with 9 bases remaining between them. The CDR3 loop spans 12 amino acids. CDR3 nucleotides: TGTGCCAGCAGTTTATCCGGTGGAGGCTACACCTTC. Protein product: CASSLSGGGYTF.

This clone appeared a single time. This chain joins TRBV4-2 and TRBJ1-6; 9 nucleotides agree with TRBD1. The V gene end was trimmed by 0 bases and the J gene end by 10 bases; junction bases not matched to a gene: 4. The CDR3 length is 15 residues. Germline V CDR1 and CDR2: LGHNA, YNFKEQ. CDR3 nucleotide sequence: TGTGCCAGCAGCCAAGAGCACAGGGGGCGGTCACCCCTCCACTTT. Its protein is CASSQEHRGRSPLHF.

The chain is built from TRBV5-1 and TRBJ1-1; TRBD1 might be the D (6 bases). The CDR3 contains 15 residues. From germline, CDR1 is SGHRS and CDR2 YFSETQ. The ends were cut back, 6 bases at V and 2 bases at J, with 17 bases in the middle. The CDR3 coding sequence is TGCGCCAGCACCGCTTTGCCGACAGGAAACACTGAAGCTTTCTTT. Protein: CASTALPTGNTEAFF.

V gene TRBV30 combines with J gene TRBJ1-3; D is unresolved. The CDR3 loop spans 12 amino acids. The germline V and J ends were trimmed by 5 bases and 4 bases, with 9 bases remaining between them. Germline V gene sequence: CDR1 GTSNPN, CDR2 SVGIG (reference sequence). In DNA, the CDR3 is TGTGCCTGGGAGGGCCTCGGAAACACCATATATTTT. Protein: CAWEGLGNTIYF.

This chain connects TRBV30 to TRBJ2-7; 7 bases line up with TRBD1. J gave up 2 bases and V 4 bases, and 5 bases lay outside the gene matches. Germline V gene data show CDR1 as GTSNPN and CDR2 as SVGIG (reference sequence). This CDR3 contains 13 residues. CDR3 bases: TGTGCCTGGACCCGGGACAGCCCCTACGAGCAGTACTTC. This encodes CAWTRDSPYEQYF.

The chain combines TRBV5-6 with TRBJ1-6; the D is unclear. This CDR3 is built from 16 residues. Trimming cost V 6 bases and J 9 bases, with 22 bases left between them. Looked up from germline, CDR1 is SGHDT and CDR2 is YYEEEE. The CDR3 nucleotides read TGTGCCAGCACCCCCGGCCCGCCTCGCGTTTTTTCACCCCTCCACTTT. Translation: CASTPGPPRVFSPLHF.

V and J are TRBV5-4 and TRBJ1-4; TRBD1 matches 8 bases. Germline V gene data show CDR1 as SGHNT and CDR2 as YYREEE (reference sequence). V shed 4 bases, J shed 0 bases, and the junction held 8 bases outside the gene matches. This CDR3 is built from 17 residues. The CDR3 protein is CASSPTGARATNEKLFF. CDR3 sequence (DNA): TGTGCCAGCAGCCCGACAGGGGCCAGAGCAACTAATGAAAAACTGTTTTTT. Combining the CDR3 with reference TRBV5-4 and TRBJ1-4 gives the whole variable domain ETGVTQSPTHLIKTRGQQVTLRCSSQSGHNTVSWYQQALGQGPQFIFQYYREEENGRGNFPPRFSGLQFPNYSSELNVNALELDDSALYLCASSPTGARATNEKLFFGSGTQLSVL.

The chain links TRBV28 to TRBJ1-2; 9 bases line up with TRBD1. CDR3 length equals 14 residues. Germline trimming cut 5 bases from V and 4 bases from J; bases unmatched to any gene: 5. CDR1 MDHEN and CDR2 SYDVKM come from the germline V gene. The CDR3 sequence is CASSKWTGVYGYTF. In DNA form, the CDR3 reads TGTGCCAGCAGTAAATGGACAGGGGTCTATGGCTACACCTTC.

The J gene is TRBJ1-2, the V gene TRBV14; D is possibly TRBD1 (6 bases). Between the trimmed V and J ends, which lost 0 bases and 8 bases, there was a span of 10 bases. This CDR3 is built from 13 residues. The germline V gene encodes CDR1 SGHDN and CDR2 FVKESK. CDR3 loop: CASSQDRGSGYTF. DNA of the CDR3: TGTGCCAGCAGCCAAGACAGGGGCTCGGGCTACACCTTC.

The J gene is TRBJ1-2, the V gene TRBV30; TRBD1 is a possible D gene (6 bases). Trimming pared 5 bases from V and 5 bases from J, leaving 18 bases between. The CDR3 contains 14 residues. Germline loops: CDR1 GTSNPN, CDR2 SVGIG (reference sequence). The CDR3 DNA reads TGTGCCTGGGCAGGACAGCGCGATTTTTATGGCTACACCTTC. It is translated as CAWAGQRDFYGYTF. The whole variable domain, remainder taken from reference TRBV30 and TRBJ1-2, is SQTIHQWPATLVQPVGSPLSLECTVEGTSNPNLYWYRQAAGRGLQLLFYSVGIGQISSEVPQNLSASRPQDRQFILSSKKLLLSDSGFYLCAWAGQRDFYGYTFGSGTRLTVV.

The chain joins TRBV28 to TRBJ2-5; D unclear. The CDR3 is made up of 17 amino acids. V gave up 4 bases and J gave up 5 bases, with 23 bases separating them. CDR1 and CDR2 (germline): MDHEN, SYDVKM. In nucleotides, the CDR3 is TGTGCCAGCAGTTACTCCCTTCCCCTCACTGGAGCGGAGACCCAGTACTTC. Encoded protein: CASSYSLPLTGAETQYF. Using reference TRBV28 and TRBJ2-5 for the parts outside the CDR3, the full variable domain is DVKVTQSSRYLVKRTGEKVFLECVQDMDHENMFWYRQDPGLGLRLIYFSYDVKMKEKGDIPEGYSVSREKKERFSLILESASTNQTSMYLCASSYSLPLTGAETQYFGPGTRLLVL.